Presented here are 10 T cell receptor beta chains from one specimen sequenced in a study of human T cells and chemical hapten exposure. Each CDR3 protein gets one entry after TCRdb re-called the RACE reads with MiXCR. The table shows around 150,000 distinct CDR3 sequences, with roughly 25% occurring only once. Described time point: patch test 3, about 24 weeks after DPC sensitization. The treatment is: therapeutic diphenylcyclopropenone sensitization with weekly scalp DPC. Sequencing used whole blood, obtained in connection with sensitization to the hapten diphenylcyclopropenone (DPC). All receptors derive from a woman aged 18-35 years with alopecia areata. Some clones in this sample may be carry-over from other donors' samples.

The V call is TRBV27, the J call TRBJ1-1; D may be TRBD1 (5 bases). The germline V gene has CDR1 MNHEY and CDR2 SMNVEV (reference sequence). V lost 2 bases and J 3 bases, leaving 10 bases between the germline ends. The CDR3 covers 14 residues. As DNA, the CDR3 is TGTGCCAGCAGTTTAGGGGGGGGGTACACTGAAGCTTTCTTT. This codes for CASSLGGGYTEAFF.

V and J are TRBV4-2 and TRBJ1-4, with unresolved D. The CDR3 sequence is 16 residues long. Germline V gene data show CDR1 as LGHNA and CDR2 as YNFKEQ. The V end lost 1 base, the J end lost 0 bases, and 9 bases lay between the germline ends. CDR3 in DNA: TGTGCCAGCAGCCAAGCTGGCGGCTCAACTAATGAAAAACTGTTTTTT. It translates to CASSQAGGSTNEKLFF.

The rearrangement uses TRBV20-1 and TRBJ1-5; no reliable D call. Trimming pared 3 bases from V and 11 bases from J, leaving 11 bases between. Germline V gene sequence: CDR1 DFQATT, CDR2 SNEGSKA (reference sequence). The CDR3 is made up of 11 amino acids. The CDR3 DNA is TGCAGTGCTAGTTCCGGGCAGTCCCAGCATTTT. It encodes CSASSGQSQHF.

The rearrangement joins TRBV29-1 to TRBJ2-3; D remains unclear. The CDR3 is made up of 13 amino acids. Per the germline V gene, CDR1 is SQVTM and CDR2 is ANQGSEA. V lost 4 bases and J lost 2, with 10 bases in between. The DNA of the CDR3 is TGCAGCGTTGCCGGGTTGTACACAGATACGCAGTATTTT. Its translation: CSVAGLYTDTQYF.

The chain links TRBV7-9 to TRBJ2-1; D is undetermined. The length of the CDR3 is 13 residues. The V gene's germline CDR1 is SEHNR and CDR2 FQNEAQ (reference sequence). V shed 2 bases and J shed 3 bases, with 5 bases lying between them. CDR3 sequence reads: CASSLIVYNEQFF. For the CDR3, the DNA is TGTGCCAGCAGCTTAATAGTCTACAATGAGCAGTTCTTC.

This clonotype appeared many times. The rearrangement links TRBV27 to TRBJ2-7, with D possibly being TRBD1 or TRBD2 (5 bases each). Germline V CDR1 and CDR2: MNHEY, SMNVEV (reference sequence). The CDR3 consists of 14 residues. V was pared by 3 bases and J by 6 bases, with 15 bases between. CDR3: CASSLGPGTGEQYF. The CDR3 nucleotides read TGTGCCAGCAGTTTGGGGCCGGGGACCGGCGAGCAGTACTTC.

The chain uses TRBV7-2 and TRBJ2-2, with TRBD1 as a possible D gene (5 bases). This CDR3 is built from 15 residues. V gave up 3 bases and J gave up 1 base, with 9 bases separating them. Germline V gives CDR1 SGHTA, CDR2 FQGNSA. The CDR3 DNA reads as TGTGCCAGCAGCTTTGAGACAGAGAACACCGGGGAGCTGTTTTTT. It encodes CASSFETENTGELFF.

This clonotype has more than one count but fewer than ten. Here the CDR3 DNA reads TGCAGTGCTAGAGTTGCTAGCGGGGGCCTCCAAGAGACCCAGTACTTC. It codes for CSARVASGGLQETQYF. The chain is built from TRBV20-1 and TRBJ2-5; 10 bases align to TRBD2. Per germline, CDR1 DFQATT and CDR2 SNEGSKA (reference sequence). With V trimmed by 1 base and J by 1 base, 6 bases remained unmatched. This CDR3 has 16 amino acids.

This clonotype was counted a few times. One junction end does not reproduce the germline sequence, and a read error may be involved. The chain has TRBV7-3 and TRBJ2-5; tentatively, D is TRBD2 (5 bases). CDR1 and CDR2 (germline): SGHTA, FQGTGA. The CDR3 covers 12 residues. The CDR3 region is CASSLIPSFGVF. The CDR3 coding sequence is TGTGCCAGCAGCTTAATCCCGAGCTTCGGGGTCTTC.

This clonotype was seen repeatedly, ten times or more. The gene calls are TRBV6-4 and TRBJ1-1, with D possibly matching TRBD1 (5 bases). The CDR3 length is 15 residues. Trimming left V 0 bases short and J 4 bases short, with 12 bases between. Germline V gene data show CDR1 as MRHNA and CDR2 as SNTAGT. Written as DNA, the CDR3 is TGTGCCAGCAGTGACTCAGCTGGGGGGGGCACTGAAGCTTTCTTT. Translating gives CASSDSAGGGTEAFF.